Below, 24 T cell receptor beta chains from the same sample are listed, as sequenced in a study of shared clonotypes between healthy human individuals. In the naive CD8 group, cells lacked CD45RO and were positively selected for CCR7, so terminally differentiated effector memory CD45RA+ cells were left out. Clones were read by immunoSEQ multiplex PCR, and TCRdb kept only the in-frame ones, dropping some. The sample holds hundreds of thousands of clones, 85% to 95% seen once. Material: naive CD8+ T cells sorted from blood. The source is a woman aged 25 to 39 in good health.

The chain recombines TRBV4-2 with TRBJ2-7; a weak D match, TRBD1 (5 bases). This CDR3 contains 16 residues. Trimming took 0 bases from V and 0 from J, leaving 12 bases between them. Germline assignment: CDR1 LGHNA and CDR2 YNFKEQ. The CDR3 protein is CASSQESRVNSYEQYF. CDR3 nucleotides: TGTGCCAGCAGCCAAGAGTCCAGGGTCAACTCCTACGAGCAGTACTTC.

The chain's CDR3 is CASSLVSSMDEQYF. Here the CDR3 DNA reads TGTGCCAGCAGCTTAGTCTCCAGTATGGACGAGCAGTACTTC. The chain combines TRBV7-9 with TRBJ2-7; D remains ambiguous. Germline-derived CDR1 and CDR2 are SEHNR and FQNEAQ (reference sequence). Trimming left V 1 base short and J 5 bases short, with 12 bases between. CDR3 length equals 14 residues.

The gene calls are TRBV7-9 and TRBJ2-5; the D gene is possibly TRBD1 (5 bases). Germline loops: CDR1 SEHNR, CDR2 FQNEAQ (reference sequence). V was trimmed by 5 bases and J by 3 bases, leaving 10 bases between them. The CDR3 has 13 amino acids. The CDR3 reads CASSDSKKETQYF. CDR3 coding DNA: TGTGCCAGCAGCGACAGCAAAAAAGAGACCCAGTACTTC.

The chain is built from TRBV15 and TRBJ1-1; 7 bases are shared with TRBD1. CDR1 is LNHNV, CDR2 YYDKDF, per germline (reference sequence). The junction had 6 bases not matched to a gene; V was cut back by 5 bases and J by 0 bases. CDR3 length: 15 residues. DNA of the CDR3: TGTGCCACCAGCGTATTACAGGGGATGAACACTGAAGCTTTCTTT. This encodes CATSVLQGMNTEAFF.

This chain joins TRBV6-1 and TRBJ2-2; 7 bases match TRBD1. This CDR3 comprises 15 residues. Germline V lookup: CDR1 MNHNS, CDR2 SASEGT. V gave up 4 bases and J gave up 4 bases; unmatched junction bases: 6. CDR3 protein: CASSARQGGTGELFF. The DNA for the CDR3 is TGTGCCAGCAGTGCACGACAGGGCGGCACCGGGGAGCTGTTTTTT.

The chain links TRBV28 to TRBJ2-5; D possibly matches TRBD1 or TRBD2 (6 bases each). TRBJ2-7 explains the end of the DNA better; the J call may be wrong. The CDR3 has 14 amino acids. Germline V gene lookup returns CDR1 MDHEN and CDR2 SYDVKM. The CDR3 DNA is TGTGCCAGCGGGCCGCGGGACACCCTCCTCGAGCAGTACTTC. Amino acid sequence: CASGPRDTLLEQYF.

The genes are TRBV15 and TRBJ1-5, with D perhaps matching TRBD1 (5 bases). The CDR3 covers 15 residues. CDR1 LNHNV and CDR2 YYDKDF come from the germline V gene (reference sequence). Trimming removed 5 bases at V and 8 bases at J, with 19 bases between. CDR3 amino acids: CATSGPRRGDEPQHF. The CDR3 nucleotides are TGTGCCACCAGCGGACCGCGGCGAGGGGATGAGCCCCAGCATTTT.

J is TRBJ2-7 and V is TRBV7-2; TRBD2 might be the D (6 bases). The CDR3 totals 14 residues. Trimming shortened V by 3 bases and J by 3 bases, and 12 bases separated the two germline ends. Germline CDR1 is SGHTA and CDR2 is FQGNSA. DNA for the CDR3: TGTGCCAGCAGCTTCCCGGGAGAAGACTACGAGCAGTACTTC. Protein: CASSFPGEDYEQYF.

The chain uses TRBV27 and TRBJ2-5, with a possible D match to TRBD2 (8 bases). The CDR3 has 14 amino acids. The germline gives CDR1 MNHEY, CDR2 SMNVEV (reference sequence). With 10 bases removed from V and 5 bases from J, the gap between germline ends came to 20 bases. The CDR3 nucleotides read TGTGCCACGGGAGGGAGACAGGGTACGGAGACCCAGTACTTC. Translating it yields CATGGRQGTETQYF.

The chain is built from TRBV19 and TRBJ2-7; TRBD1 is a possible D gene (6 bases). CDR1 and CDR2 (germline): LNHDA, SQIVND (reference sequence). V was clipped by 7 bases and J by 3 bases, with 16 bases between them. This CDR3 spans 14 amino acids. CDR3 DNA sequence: TGTGCCAGTAAAGATCCGCAGGGGAGCTACGAGCAGTACTTC. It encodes CASKDPQGSYEQYF. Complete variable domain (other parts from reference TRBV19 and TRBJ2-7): DGGITQSPKYLFRKEGQNVTLSCEQNLNHDAMYWYRQDPGQGLRLIYYSQIVNDFQKGDIAEGYSVSREKKESFPLTVTSAQKNPTAFYLCASKDPQGSYEQYFGPGTRLTVT.

Here the CDR3 reads CAISEASGTYNEQFF. CDR3 DNA: TGTGCCATCAGTGAGGCTAGCGGGACCTACAATGAGCAGTTCTTC. This chain uses TRBV10-3 with TRBJ2-1; 9 bases are a match to TRBD2. CDR1 is ENHRY, CDR2 SYGVKD, per germline. CDR3 length equals 15 residues. V trimming: 2 bases; J trimming: 2 bases; junction bases outside the gene matches: 1.

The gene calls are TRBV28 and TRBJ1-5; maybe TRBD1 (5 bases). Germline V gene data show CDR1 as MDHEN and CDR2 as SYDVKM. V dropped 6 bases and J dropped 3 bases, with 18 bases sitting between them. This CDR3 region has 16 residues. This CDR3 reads CASRPSFMGTNQPQHF. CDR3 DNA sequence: TGTGCCAGCAGGCCTAGTTTTATGGGGACCAATCAGCCCCAGCATTTT.

The chain's CDR3 is CASKIRGQGGHEQYF. CDR3 sequence (DNA): TGTGCCAGCAAAATTAGGGGACAGGGGGGCCACGAGCAGTACTTC. This chain links TRBV27 with TRBJ2-7, with TRBD1 matching over 11 bases. CDR3 length equals 15 residues. CDR1 and CDR2 from the germline V gene are MNHEY and SMNVEV (reference sequence). The junction had 10 bases not matched to a gene; V was cut back by 7 bases and J by 5 bases.

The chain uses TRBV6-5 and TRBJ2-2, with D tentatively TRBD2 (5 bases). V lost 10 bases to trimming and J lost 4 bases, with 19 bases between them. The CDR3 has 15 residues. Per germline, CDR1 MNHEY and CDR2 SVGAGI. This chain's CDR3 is CAKVGSDAGTGELFF. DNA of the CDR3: TGTGCCAAAGTGGGTTCGGACGCGGGCACCGGGGAGCTGTTTTTT.

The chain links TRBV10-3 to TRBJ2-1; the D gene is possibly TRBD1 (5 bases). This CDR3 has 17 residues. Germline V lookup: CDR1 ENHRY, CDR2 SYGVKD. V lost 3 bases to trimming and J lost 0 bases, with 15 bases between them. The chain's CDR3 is CAISELGQRSSYNEQFF. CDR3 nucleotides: TGTGCCATCAGTGAATTAGGACAAAGAAGCTCCTACAATGAGCAGTTCTTC.

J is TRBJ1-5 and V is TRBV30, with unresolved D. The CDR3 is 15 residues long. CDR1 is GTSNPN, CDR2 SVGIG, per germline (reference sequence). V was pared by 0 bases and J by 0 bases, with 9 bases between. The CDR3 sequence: CAWSVTWGSNQPQHF. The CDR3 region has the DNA TGTGCCTGGAGTGTAACCTGGGGTAGCAATCAGCCCCAGCATTTT.

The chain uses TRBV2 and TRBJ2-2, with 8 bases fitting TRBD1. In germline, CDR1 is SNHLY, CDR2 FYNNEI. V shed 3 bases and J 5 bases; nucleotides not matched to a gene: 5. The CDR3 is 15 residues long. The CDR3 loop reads CASSDPDRGTGELFF. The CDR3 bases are TGTGCCAGCAGTGACCCCGACAGGGGTACCGGGGAGCTGTTTTTT.

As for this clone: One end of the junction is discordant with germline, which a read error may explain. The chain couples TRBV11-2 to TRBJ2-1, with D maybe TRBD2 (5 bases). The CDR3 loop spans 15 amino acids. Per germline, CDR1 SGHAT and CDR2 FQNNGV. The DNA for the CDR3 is TGTGCCAGCAGCCTAGAGGGCCCGTCCTACAATGAGCAGTTCTTC. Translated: CASSLEGPSYNEQFF.

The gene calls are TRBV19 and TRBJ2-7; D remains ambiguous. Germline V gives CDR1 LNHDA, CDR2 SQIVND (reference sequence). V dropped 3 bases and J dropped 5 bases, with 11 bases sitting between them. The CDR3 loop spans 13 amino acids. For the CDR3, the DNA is TGTGCCAGTAGTATGAGTAGGGCGGACGAGCAGTACTTC. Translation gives CASSMSRADEQYF. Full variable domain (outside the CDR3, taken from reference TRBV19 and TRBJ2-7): DGGITQSPKYLFRKEGQNVTLSCEQNLNHDAMYWYRQDPGQGLRLIYYSQIVNDFQKGDIAEGYSVSREKKESFPLTVTSAQKNPTAFYLCASSMSRADEQYFGPGTRLTVT.

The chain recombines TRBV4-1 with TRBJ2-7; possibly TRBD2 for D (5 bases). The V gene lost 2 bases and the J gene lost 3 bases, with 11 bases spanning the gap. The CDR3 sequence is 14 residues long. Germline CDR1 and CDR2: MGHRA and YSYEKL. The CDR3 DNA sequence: TGCGCCAGCAGCCAACAGAGCGGAAACTACGAGCAGTACTTC. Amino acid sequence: CASSQQSGNYEQYF.

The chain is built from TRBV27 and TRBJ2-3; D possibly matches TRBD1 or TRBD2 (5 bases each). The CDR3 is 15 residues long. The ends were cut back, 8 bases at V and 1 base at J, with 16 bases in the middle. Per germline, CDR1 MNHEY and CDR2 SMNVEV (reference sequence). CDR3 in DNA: TGTGCCAGCTCGACCGGGACGAAGGGCACAGATACGCAGTATTTT. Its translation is CASSTGTKGTDTQYF.

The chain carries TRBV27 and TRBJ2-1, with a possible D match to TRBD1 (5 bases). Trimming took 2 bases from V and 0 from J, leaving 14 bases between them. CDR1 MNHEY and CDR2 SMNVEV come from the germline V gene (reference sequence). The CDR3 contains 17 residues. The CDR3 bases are TGTGCCAGCAGTTTAATCCCAGGAGACAGCTCCTACAATGAGCAGTTCTTC. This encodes CASSLIPGDSSYNEQFF.

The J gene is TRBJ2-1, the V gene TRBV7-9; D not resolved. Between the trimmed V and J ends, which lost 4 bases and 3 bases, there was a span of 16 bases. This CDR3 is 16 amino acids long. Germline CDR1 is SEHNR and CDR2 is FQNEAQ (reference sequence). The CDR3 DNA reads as TGTGCCAGCAGCTCCGACAAATACAGCGTCTACAATGAGCAGTTCTTC. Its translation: CASSSDKYSVYNEQFF. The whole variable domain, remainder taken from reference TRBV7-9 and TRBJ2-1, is DTGVSQNPRHKITKRGQNVTFRCDPISEHNRLYWYRQTLGQGPEFLTYFQNEAQLEKSRLLSDRFSAERPKGSFSTLEIQRTEQGDSAMYLCASSSDKYSVYNEQFFGPGTRLTVL.

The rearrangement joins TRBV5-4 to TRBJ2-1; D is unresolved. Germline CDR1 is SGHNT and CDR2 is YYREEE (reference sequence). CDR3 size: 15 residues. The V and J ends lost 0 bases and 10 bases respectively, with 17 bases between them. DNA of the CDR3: TGTGCCAGCAGCTTGGGCTGGGCTCAGAATGGAGAGCAGTTCTTC. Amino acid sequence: CASSLGWAQNGEQFF.